The entry below gives a single T cell receptor beta chain sequence along with its context. From germline, CDR1 is GTSNPN and CDR2 SVGIG (reference sequence). The ends lost 3 bases at V and 6 bases at J; junction bases unmatched: 10. The CDR3 loop spans 15 amino acids. The data stem from a study of pediatric ulcerative colitis. This table comes from immunoSEQ multiplex PCR, and its TCRdb copy is limited to in-frame clones, with some not included. Of about 64,000 clones in the sample, 70% to 80% were seen once. This rearrangement joins TRBV30 to TRBJ2-1; 8 bases match TRBD2. The TCR comes from a boy between 5 and 17 years old with moderate ulcerative colitis. The sample taken for sequencing was blood. CDR3 in amino acids: CAWRIALGTSNEQFF. The CDR3 nucleotides read TGTGCCTGGAGAATTGCCCTCGGGACTAGCAATGAGCAGTTCTTC.